The T cell receptor beta chain described here comes from a study of blood T cell repertoires in COVID-19. Germline CDR1 SGHTA, CDR2 FQGTGA. Germline trimming cut 0 bases from V and 2 bases from J; bases unmatched to any gene: 10. CDR3 size: 17 residues. Data came from immunoSEQ multiplex PCR; TCRdb stores just in-frame clones and leaves some out. This sample has tens of thousands of clones; about 87% occur once, and the top ten carry 7% to 9%. Sequencing input: peripheral blood. This sequence joins TRBV7-3 and TRBJ2-7, with 7 bases that match TRBD1. This receptor was taken from a man in his fifties or sixties with acute or convalescent COVID-19. The CDR3 reads CASSLTGGGTVAYEQYF. The CDR3 nucleotides are TGTGCCAGCAGCTTAACAGGGGGTGGGACAGTGGCCTACGAGCAGTACTTC.